Here is one TCR beta chain with its context. Its cognate antigen has yet to be identified. An end of the junction does not agree with germline; a read error may underlie this. The CDR3 numbers 12 residues from cysteine through phenylalanine. Only the CDR3 portion is preserved as DNA: 36 bases, with reading frame beginning at the first base. From the germline V gene, CDR1 is SQVTM and CDR2 is ANQGSEA. The data originate from a study of tumor and adjacent non-tumor tissue in lung cancer (dated by TCRdb to the late 2010s). Study-wide context: Of the cohort, around eleven patients had adenocarcinoma, 2 had squamous cell carcinoma and 1 had small cell lung cancer. The 15 or so patients were aged about 30 to 80 years, included about 10 men and 5 women, and had TNM stage I to III disease. Sequencing produced roughly 130 million productive TCRbeta reads in total, an average of approximately 4.5 million reads per sample. The study compared bulk TCRbeta repertoires from lung tumor tissue and matched distant non-tumor lung tissue of some 15 lung cancer patients. TCRbeta CDR3 sequencing was performed on more than 25 paired specimens, with one tumor sample and one normal lung sample collected per patient.

RNA was isolated from bulk unsorted tissue, and RNA quality was assessed with a NanoDrop ND-1000 and an Agilent 2100. The normal lung samples consisted of distant non-tumor tissue collected more than 3 cm from the tumor edge. All donors had newly diagnosed lung cancer, had not received prior chemotherapy, and were admitted for thoracic surgery in China between August and November 2014. Anyone who had undergone radiotherapy or chemotherapy before, or who had another cancer at the same time, was left out of the study. Pieces of surgical tissue measuring about 1-2 cm3 were kept in RNAlater solution and stored at -80 degrees C until use. Results and caveats for the whole study, not just this receptor: Only about 15 patients were in the cohort, and the authors stated that larger samples and more detailed clinical data are needed. The top 100 clones made up a significantly larger cumulative share of the repertoire in normal lung than in tumor tissue. TCR diversity (inverse Simpson) was significantly higher in tumor than in normal lung tissue (roughly 390 vs 170, P = 0.0075, Mann-Whitney U test). The methods do not name the sequencing platform or mention unique molecular identifiers. Significantly higher TCR diversity was found in younger patients, and higher tumor TCR diversity was associated with shorter overall and disease-free survival. Peripheral blood was not sequenced, so blood TCRbeta repertoires were not examined in the lung cancer patients of the study.

Libraries were built with multiplex PCR. The reads were generated on an Illumina HiSeq 2500. TCRbeta libraries were constructed through three rounds of nested PCR with primers (Table S4) according to protocols modified from ARM-PCR. Before sequencing, PCR products of 200-500 bp were excised from the gel and purified with the QIAquick gel extraction kit. The published analysis was carried out like this. Trimmomatic was used to clean the reads, FLASH was used to merge the reads into complete CDR3 sequences, and MiTCR was used to assign the reads to V(D)J germline segments. VDJtools was used to compute clonal diversity as the inverse Simpson's index. In-frame sequences without a premature stop codon were defined as productive reads. In TCRdb, the public reads were trimmed at Q25 with fastp and aligned with MiXCR, with productive beta chains retained. When rows share a CDR3 protein, they turn into one entry using the most common DNA and genes. In this record, the V and J calls reflect TCRdb's handling and not the investigators' own analysis. The sample includes 90,000 to 120,000 distinct CDR3 sequences, with 65% observed a single time. Together, the top ten hold around 20% of the sample.

This sequence uses TRBV29-1 and TRBJ1-1, with no confidently assigned D gene. The sequence was obtained from a man aged 30-40 years with non-small cell lung cancer. Sequencing was carried out using distant non-tumor lung tissue. The CDR3 reads as follows: CRVVATHTEAFF. DNA sequence: TGCCGCGTTGTTGCCACCCACACTGAAGCTTTCTTT.